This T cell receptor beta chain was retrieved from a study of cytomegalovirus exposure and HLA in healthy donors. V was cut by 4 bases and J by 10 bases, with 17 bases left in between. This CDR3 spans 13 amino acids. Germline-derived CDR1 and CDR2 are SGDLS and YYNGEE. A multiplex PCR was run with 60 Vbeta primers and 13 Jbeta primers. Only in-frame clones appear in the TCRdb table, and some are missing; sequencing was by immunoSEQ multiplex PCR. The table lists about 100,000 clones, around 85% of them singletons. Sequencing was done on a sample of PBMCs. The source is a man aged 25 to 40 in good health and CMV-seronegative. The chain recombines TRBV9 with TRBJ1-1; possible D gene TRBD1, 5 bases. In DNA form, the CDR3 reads TGTGCCAGCAGCCCCCTATTGTGGGGGGGAGCTTTCTTT. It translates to CASSPLLWGGAFF.